A selection of T cell receptor beta chains follows, all from one sample in a study of cytomegalovirus exposure and HLA in healthy donors. Libraries were prepared by immunoSEQ multiplex PCR; TCRdb keeps only in-frame clonotypes and omits some of them. The sample carries 200,000 to 250,000 clones, roughly 90% recorded once. The sample comprised PBMCs. These receptors originate from a woman between 18 and 30 years old in good health and CMV-seronegative. Each CDR3 is given without its conserved first and last residue. Each record gives: V gene, clone size, J gene, CDR3 protein. Clone size is given for some rows only: seen once, a few or many times, or a class if the clone is expanded.

TRBV7-3	.	TRBJ2-7	ASSLTRSMWDRGREQY
TRBV4-1	.	TRBJ2-1	ASSQDGSSYNEQF
TRBV2	.	TRBJ1-1	ASSEPGGVKAEAF
TRBV4-3	.	TRBJ2-7	ASSQDSEGTGIYEQY
TRBV2	.	TRBJ1-2	ASSEEGVGERGYT
TRBV6-5	.	TRBJ2-7	ASKFDRSGGREQY
TRBV15	.	TRBJ2-1	ATSIRRTRLYNEQF
TRBV11-2	.	TRBJ1-2	ASSLLASPNGGYT
TRBV5-6	.	.	ASSLDGGGPYEQY
TRBV7-9	.	TRBJ2-2	ASSGPGELF
TRBV11-3	.	TRBJ2-7	ASSLGLAYEQY
TRBV4-1	.	TRBJ2-7	ASSQDSGSWFDEQY
TRBV5-5	.	TRBJ1-1	ASSRTASNTEAF
TRBV5-4	.	TRBJ2-1	ASSDTPAGNEQF
TRBV30	.	TRBJ1-5	AWSLEGTRDNQPQH
TRBV11-1	.	TRBJ2-7	ASSLDVWASPSYEQY
TRBV7-9	once	TRBJ2-1	ASRRPAVRNEQF
TRBV11-2	.	TRBJ2-1	ASRTANEQF
TRBV6-4	.	TRBJ2-1	ASSDSPGAVDEQF
TRBV29-1	.	TRBJ2-1	SVRLAGEYEQF
TRBV5-4	.	TRBJ2-7	ASSLAGSSTERAYEQY
TRBV2	.	TRBJ2-3	ASSALAGVEDTQY
TRBV9	.	TRBJ2-5	ASSLSSSGVEETQY
TRBV27	.	.	ASSFRLTYEQY